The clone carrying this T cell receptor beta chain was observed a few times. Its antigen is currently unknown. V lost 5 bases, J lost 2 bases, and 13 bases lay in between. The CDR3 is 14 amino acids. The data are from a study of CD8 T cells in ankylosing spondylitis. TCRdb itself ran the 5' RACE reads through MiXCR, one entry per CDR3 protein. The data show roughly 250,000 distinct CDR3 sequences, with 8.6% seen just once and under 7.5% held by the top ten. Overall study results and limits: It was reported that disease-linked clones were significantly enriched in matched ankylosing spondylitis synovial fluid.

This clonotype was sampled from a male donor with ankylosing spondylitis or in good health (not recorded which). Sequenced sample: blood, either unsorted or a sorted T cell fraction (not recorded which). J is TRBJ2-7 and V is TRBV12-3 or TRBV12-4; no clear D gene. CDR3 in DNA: TGTGCCAGCAGTACGACCCAGAGGACCTACGAGCAGTACTTC. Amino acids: CASSTTQRTYEQYF.